The 8 T cell receptor beta chains presented below share a single source sample, sequenced in a study of blood T cell repertoires in COVID-19. The data were produced by immunoSEQ multiplex PCR, yet TCRdb's version contains in-frame clones alone and is incomplete. This sample has 350,000 to 400,000 clones; about 90% occur once, and the top ten carry 2.5% to 3%. Sequencing was carried out using PBMCs or T cells enriched from blood (not recorded which). The receptors here all came from a woman aged 25-40 years who had recovered from COVID-19.

V is TRBV11-3 and J is TRBJ2-1; D remains ambiguous. The CDR3 consists of 13 residues. Trimming pared 3 bases from V and 2 bases from J, leaving 5 bases between. The germline V gene has CDR1 SGHNT and CDR2 YENEEA. The CDR3 region has the DNA TGTGCCAGCAGCTTTAGAACCTACAATGAGCAGTTCTTC. Protein sequence: CASSFRTYNEQFF.

The chain employs TRBV7-8 and TRBJ1-1; 7 bases are shared with TRBD1. The J segment lost 2 bases and the V segment lost 6 bases, leaving 6 bases of the junction unmatched. CDR3 size: 14 residues. Germline V gene sequence: CDR1 SGHVS, CDR2 FQNEAQ. The CDR3 sequence is CASSPGQTNTEAFF. The CDR3 DNA sequence: TGTGCCAGCAGTCCGGGACAGACAAACACTGAAGCTTTCTTT.

The J gene is TRBJ2-7, the V gene TRBV6-5, with 8 bases aligning to TRBD1. The CDR3 covers 14 residues. Germline V gene sequence: CDR1 MNHEY, CDR2 SVGAGI. V shed 7 bases and J 3 bases; nucleotides not matched to a gene: 8. Written as DNA, the CDR3 is TGTGCCAGCATGGAGGGTACAGGGGGCTACGAGCAGTACTTC. Translation gives CASMEGTGGYEQYF.

The rearrangement joins TRBV11-2 to TRBJ1-2; the match to TRBD1 covers 7 bases. The J segment lost 5 bases and the V segment lost 5 bases, leaving 20 bases of the junction unmatched. This CDR3 spans 18 amino acids. Looked up from germline, CDR1 is SGHAT and CDR2 is FQNNGV. The CDR3: CASSPPGQGVVPRYGYTF. CDR3 coding DNA: TGTGCCAGCAGCCCCCCGGGGCAGGGGGTAGTCCCTCGGTATGGCTACACCTTC. The entire variable domain, with the rest obtained from reference TRBV11-2 and TRBJ1-2, is as follows: EAGVAQSPRYKIIEKRQSVAFWCNPISGHATLYWYQQILGQGPKLLIQFQNNGVVDDSQLPKDRFSAERLKGVDSTLKIQPAKLEDSAVYLCASSPPGQGVVPRYGYTFGSGTRLTVV.

This clone was counted between two and nine times. This chain links TRBV4-1 with TRBJ1-4, with D possibly TRBD1 on 6 matching bases. Trimming shortened V by 0 bases and J by 8 bases, and 25 bases separated the two germline ends. CDR1 and CDR2 (germline): MGHRA, YSYEKL. The CDR3 is 19 amino acids. CDR3 sequence (DNA): TGCGCCAGCAGCCAAGAGGCATATTATACCGACAGGTGGAGCGAAAAACTGTTTTTT. Protein product: CASSQEAYYTDRWSEKLFF.

The chain recombines TRBV14 with TRBJ2-1; the match to TRBD2 covers 8 bases. The CDR3 has 17 amino acids. Losses at the gene ends were 0 bases for V and 5 bases for J; bases not matched to a gene: 9. Germline CDR1 reads SGHDN; CDR2 reads FVKESK. The CDR3 coding sequence is TGTGCCAGCAGCCAAGAATGGTCGGGGGGGCCCAACAATGAGCAGTTCTTC. Its translation: CASSQEWSGGPNNEQFF.

This sequence joins TRBV3-1 (or the pseudogene TRBV3-2) and TRBJ2-2, with TRBD2 matching over 10 bases. The CDR3 contains 16 residues. V gave up 4 bases and J gave up 5 bases; unmatched junction bases: 7. Germline V CDR1 and CDR2: LGHDT, YNNKEL (reference sequence). CDR3 amino acids: CASSRGTSVTTGELFF. In DNA form, the CDR3 reads TGTGCCAGCAGCCGAGGGACTAGCGTAACAACCGGGGAGCTGTTTTTT.

The V and J genes are TRBV10-3 and TRBJ1-1; 8 bases match TRBD1. The CDR3 contains 12 residues. V gave up 7 bases and J gave up 3 bases; unmatched junction bases: 1. CDR1 and CDR2 (germline): ENHRY, SYGVKD. CDR3 in DNA: TGTGCCATCAAGACAGGGGACACTGAAGCTTTCTTT. This gives the protein CAIKTGDTEAFF.